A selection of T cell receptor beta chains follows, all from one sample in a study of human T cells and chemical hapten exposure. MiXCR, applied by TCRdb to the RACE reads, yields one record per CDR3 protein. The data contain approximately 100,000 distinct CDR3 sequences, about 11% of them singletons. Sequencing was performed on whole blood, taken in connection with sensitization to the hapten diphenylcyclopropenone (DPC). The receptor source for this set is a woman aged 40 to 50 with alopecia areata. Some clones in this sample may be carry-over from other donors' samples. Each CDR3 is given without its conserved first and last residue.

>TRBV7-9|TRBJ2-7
ASSTSSYEQY
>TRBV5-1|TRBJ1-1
ASSLARRVGLTEAF
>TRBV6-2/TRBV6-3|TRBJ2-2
ASTLRNGELF
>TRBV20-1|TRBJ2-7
SARGWQESDEQY
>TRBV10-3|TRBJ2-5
AIRTGTGGLETQY
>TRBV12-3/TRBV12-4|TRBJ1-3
ASSLRAGNTIY
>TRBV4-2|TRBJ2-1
ASSQNRGLSYNEQF
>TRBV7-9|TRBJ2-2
ASRGPGQRSTGELF
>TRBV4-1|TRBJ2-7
ASSHASGGAYEQY
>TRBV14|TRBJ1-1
ASRRTGKVAEAF
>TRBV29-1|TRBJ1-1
SAQGQVITEAF
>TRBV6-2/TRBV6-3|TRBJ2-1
ASNRQGQYNEQF
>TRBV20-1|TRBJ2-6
SARGSLGANVLT
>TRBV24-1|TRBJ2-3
ATTSGTDTQY
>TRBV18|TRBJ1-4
ASSPRTGTANEKLF
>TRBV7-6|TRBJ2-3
ASSLVGSDTQY
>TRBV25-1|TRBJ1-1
ASSPRATEAF
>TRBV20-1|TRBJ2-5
SAPLAGGARGTQY
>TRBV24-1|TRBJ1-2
ATSPEANYGYT
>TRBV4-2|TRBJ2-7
ASSHLRTASYEQY
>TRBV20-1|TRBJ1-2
SARPLGGGIGYGYT
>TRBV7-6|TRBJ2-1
ASSVNLRLAGLAYEQF
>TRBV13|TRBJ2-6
ASSQGAGAAGANVLT
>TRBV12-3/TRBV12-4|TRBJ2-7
ASSVARDYEQY
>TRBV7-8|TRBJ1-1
ASSLANWANTEAF
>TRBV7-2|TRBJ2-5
ASSLSRLGETQY
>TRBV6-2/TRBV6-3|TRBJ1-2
ASSYGGEDYGYT
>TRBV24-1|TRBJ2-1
ATSDVGGALPYNEQF
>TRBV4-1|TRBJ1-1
ASSQGTARNTEAF
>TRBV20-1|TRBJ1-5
SARALDSNQPQH
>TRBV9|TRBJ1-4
TSSYGQGGEKLF
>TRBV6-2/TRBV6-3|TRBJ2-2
ASSYRKSGASNTGELF
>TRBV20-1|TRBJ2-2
SARGPSKLTGELF
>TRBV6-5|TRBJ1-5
ASSWDRNQPQH
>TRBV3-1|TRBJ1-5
ASSQGVGRQPQH
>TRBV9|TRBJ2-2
ASSDQGYTGELF
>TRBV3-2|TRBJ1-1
ASSQVGAGPRFYEVF
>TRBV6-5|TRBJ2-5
ASSYFETQY
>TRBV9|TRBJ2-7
ASSRTLGDAYEQY
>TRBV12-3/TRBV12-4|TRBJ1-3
ASSPDRGSSGNTIY
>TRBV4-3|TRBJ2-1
ASSQAVTGRSYNEQF
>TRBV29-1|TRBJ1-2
SVGGSPNYGYT
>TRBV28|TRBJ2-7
ASGPVGPGHEQY
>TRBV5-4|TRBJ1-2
ASSLGSTGNYGYT
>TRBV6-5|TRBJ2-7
ASTGTGPLGEQY
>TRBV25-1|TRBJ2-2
ASSDPTGDRTGELF
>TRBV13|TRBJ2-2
ASSPRLAGEVITGELF
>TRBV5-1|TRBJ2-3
ASSASGGRKADTQY
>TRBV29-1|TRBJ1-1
SARSGEAF
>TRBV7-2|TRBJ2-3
ASSRRGSADTQY
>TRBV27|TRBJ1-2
ASFGQGADGYT